This paragraph covers one T cell receptor beta chain sequence. The data stem from a study of T cell changes during pregnancy in multiple sclerosis. Assay: immunoSEQ multiplex PCR; the TCRdb copy retains only in-frame clones and omits some. The sample records over 45,000 clones, about 88% being singletons. CDR3 length equals 15 residues. Germline CDR1 and CDR2: SNHLY and FYNNEI. The trim removed 0 bases at V and 7 bases at J, leaving 7 bases unmatched. V usage is TRBV2 and J usage is TRBJ2-5; 8 nucleotides align to TRBD2. This receptor was obtained from a female donor with multiple sclerosis, enrolled in a pregnancy study. This material consisted of peripheral blood, taken after pregnancy. CDR3 in amino acids: CASSEALRAGGTQYF. The CDR3 coding sequence is TGTGCCAGCAGTGAAGCGCTTCGGGCGGGGGGGACCCAGTACTTC.